The 11 T cell receptor beta chains reported below all come from one sample, sequenced in a study of Graves' ophthalmopathy and Graves' hyperthyroidism. Using RNA transcripts, the TCR beta CDR3 regions were amplified. First-round RT-PCR relied on HTBI primers, and a second-round multiplex PCR came next. TCRdb reprocessed the multiplex PCR reads with MiXCR, giving one entry per CDR3 protein. The table has roughly 400,000 distinct CDR3 sequences, 15% seen once. The sequenced sample consisted of peripheral blood. These receptor sequences come from a woman younger than 35 with stable Graves' hyperthyroidism.

Note on this clonotype: Compared with germline, one end of the junction differs, possibly owing to a read error. The chain employs TRBV6-1 and TRBJ2-2, with 8 bases fitting TRBD1. CDR1 is MNHNS, CDR2 SASEGT, per germline. The CDR3 totals 16 residues. CDR3 in amino acids: CASSREQGVGAGDLFF. CDR3 bases: TGTGCCAGCAGTAGGGAACAGGGGGTAGGAGCCGGGGATCTGTTTTTT.

This clonotype was found a few times. This rearrangement joins TRBV6-1 to TRBJ2-5, with 8 bases that match TRBD2. V was pared by 5 bases and J by 5 bases, with 10 bases of the junction left unmatched. Germline V gives CDR1 MNHNS, CDR2 SASEGT. There are 15 residues in the CDR3. CDR3 in amino acids: CASSRGGGSGETQYF. CDR3 bases: TGTGCCAGCAGTCGGGGGGGGGGCAGCGGGGAGACCCAGTACTTC.

This sequence joins TRBV2 and TRBJ2-5; 10 bases agree with TRBD2. With 4 bases clipped from V and 4 bases from J, the junction kept 3 bases outside the gene matches. CDR3 length equals 14 residues. The germline V gene encodes CDR1 SNHLY and CDR2 FYNNEI. The CDR3 is CASSGSGGSETQYF. CDR3 nucleotides: TGTGCCAGCAGTGGTAGCGGGGGGTCAGAGACCCAGTACTTC. Supplemented by reference TRBV2 and TRBJ2-5, the full variable domain reads EPEVTQTPSHQVTQMGQEVILRCVPISNHLYFYWYRQILGQKVEFLVSFYNNEISEKSEIFDDQFSVERPDGSNFTLKIRSTKLEDSAMYFCASSGSGGSETQYFGPGTRLLVL.

The sample holds many counts of this clonotype. CDR3 nucleotides: TGTGCCAGCAGCCTGGGGGCAATGAACACTGAAGCTTTCTTT. It is translated as CASSLGAMNTEAFF. This sequence joins TRBV7-9 and TRBJ1-1; TRBD1 is a possible D gene (6 bases). V was pared by 5 bases and J by 0 bases, with 10 bases between. Germline CDR1 is SEHNR and CDR2 is FQNEAQ (reference sequence). The CDR3 has 14 residues.

This clonotype was recorded many times. This chain links TRBV5-1 with TRBJ2-3; D tentatively fits TRBD1 or TRBD2 (6 bases each). The germline CDR1 and CDR2 sequences are SGHRS and YFSETQ. The germline V and J ends were trimmed by 3 bases and 6 bases, with 8 bases remaining between them. The CDR3 contains 12 residues. CDR3 coding DNA: TGCGCCAGCAGCTCGGGGGCTGATACGCAGTATTTT. Protein: CASSSGADTQYF. The full variable domain, its missing parts supplied by reference TRBV5-1 and TRBJ2-3, is KAGVTQTPRYLIKTRGQQVTLSCSPISGHRSVSWYQQTPGQGLQFLFEYFSETQRNKGNFPGRFSGRQFSNSRSEMNVSTLELGDSALYLCASSSGADTQYFGPGTRLTVL.

This sequence joins TRBV6-1 and TRBJ2-7, with D maybe TRBD1 (6 bases). The CDR3 sequence is 16 residues long. The V and J ends lost 6 bases and 3 bases respectively, with 21 bases between them. Germline CDR1 reads MNHNS; CDR2 reads SASEGT. The CDR3 protein is CASSVDVGGPRYEQYF. DNA for the CDR3: TGTGCCAGCAGCGTAGACGTAGGGGGTCCACGCTACGAGCAGTACTTC.

To note about this clonotype: Mismatch with germline at one junction end may stem from a read error. The chain employs TRBV6-1 and TRBJ1-1; the D is unclear. The CDR3 has 13 residues. Germline CDR1 is MNHNS and CDR2 is SASEGT. The DNA of the CDR3 is TGTGCCGGCAGCCCCCGAATGAACACTGAAGCTTTCTTT. This encodes CAGSPRMNTEAFF.

The chain carries TRBV7-9 and TRBJ1-1, with D perhaps matching TRBD1 (5 bases). The length of the CDR3 is 15 residues. V gave up 1 base and J gave up 4 bases, with 13 bases separating them. CDR1 is SEHNR and CDR2 is FQNEAQ in the germline V gene (reference sequence). This chain's CDR3 is CASSLEWGGVTEAFF. For the CDR3, the DNA is TGTGCCAGCAGCTTAGAGTGGGGGGGAGTCACTGAAGCTTTCTTT.

This clonotype was seen repeatedly, ten times or more. The chain combines TRBV6-5 with TRBJ1-5; 7 bases map to TRBD1. The CDR3 is 12 amino acids. Germline CDR1 and CDR2: MNHEY and SVGAGI. The J segment lost 4 bases and the V segment lost 8 bases, leaving 2 bases of the junction unmatched. The CDR3 nucleotides read TGTGCCAGCGGGACAGTTAATCAGCCCCAGCATTTT. Amino acids: CASGTVNQPQHF.

This clonotype has at least ten counts. The chain links TRBV2 to TRBJ1-1; 7 bases match TRBD1. The CDR3 consists of 15 residues. V lost 6 bases to trimming and J lost 2 bases; unmatched junction nucleotides: 9. Germline lookup yields CDR1 SNHLY and CDR2 FYNNEI. The CDR3 sequence is CASRLRDSPNTEAFF. The CDR3 DNA follows: TGTGCCAGCAGGCTAAGGGACAGTCCTAACACTGAAGCTTTCTTT.

In its sample, this clonotype was seen many times. The chain links TRBV12-3 or TRBV12-4 to TRBJ2-7; TRBD2 matches at 9 bases. Trimming cost V 1 base and J 3 bases; bases outside gene matches: 4. This CDR3 comprises 15 residues. The chain's CDR3 is CASSLGGGAGYEQYF. Written as DNA, the CDR3 is TGTGCCAGCAGTTTAGGCGGGGGGGCCGGCTACGAGCAGTACTTC.